One and the same sample provided the 23 T cell receptor beta chains below, sequenced in a study of blood T cells in healthy people across ages. It was with a sample-barcoded 5' primer and a J-beta primer mix that a second PCR of about 6 to 12 cycles was run. A single record per CDR3 protein comes from TCRdb applying MiXCR to the 5' RACE reads. The sample shows around 990,000 distinct CDR3 sequences, 35% to 45% of them seen only once. The sample comprised blood. These TCRs come from a man between 18 and 35 years old in good health.

Only a few counts were recorded for this clonotype. The junction shows a germline mismatch at one end, possibly a read error. The chain combines TRBV5-1 with TRBJ2-1, with D possibly TRBD2 on 5 matching bases. CDR1 SGHRS and CDR2 YFSETQ come from the germline V gene. This CDR3 comprises 14 residues. The CDR3 DNA sequence: TGCGCCAACAGCCCGGACTTAACCTACAATGAGCAGTTCTTC. Residues: CANSPDLTYNEQFF.

The chain recombines TRBV3-1 with TRBJ2-1; possible D gene TRBD1, 6 bases. The CDR3 is 13 residues long. The germline CDR1 and CDR2 sequences are LGHDT and YNNKEL (reference sequence). Trimming stripped 5 bases from V and 8 bases from J, with 13 bases between. CDR3 amino acids: CASSDQGFDEQFF. DNA of the CDR3: TGTGCCAGCAGCGATCAGGGGTTTGATGAGCAGTTCTTC.

The chain combines TRBV5-1 with TRBJ1-1, with D possibly matching TRBD1 (5 bases). Germline V gene sequence: CDR1 SGHRS, CDR2 YFSETQ. The V gene lost 3 bases and the J gene lost 2 bases, with 11 bases spanning the gap. The CDR3 covers 14 residues. For the CDR3, the DNA is TGCGCCAGCAGCTACCAGACAGTTAACACTGAAGCTTTCTTT. This encodes CASSYQTVNTEAFF.

This clonotype was counted many times. This chain uses TRBV20-1 with TRBJ1-2; D might be TRBD1 (5 bases). Germline values: CDR1 DFQATT, CDR2 SNEGSKA (reference sequence). CDR3 length equals 13 residues. Trimming removed 5 bases from V and 0 bases from J, with 10 bases in between. The CDR3 DNA follows: TGCAGTGCTCTGGACACCGCTAACTATGGCTACACCTTC. Protein sequence: CSALDTANYGYTF.

The V gene is TRBV20-1, the J gene TRBJ2-5; D is unclear. Germline loops: CDR1 DFQATT, CDR2 SNEGSKA (reference sequence). CDR3 length equals 14 residues. The V and J ends lost 3 bases and 3 bases respectively, with 14 bases between them. This chain's CDR3 is CSASRTVGKETQYF. CDR3 bases: TGCAGTGCTAGCCGTACCGTGGGCAAAGAGACCCAGTACTTC.

This clonotype was found a few times. The chain employs TRBV7-9 and TRBJ2-3; D is perhaps TRBD2 (6 bases). CDR1 and CDR2 (germline): SEHNR, FQNEAQ (reference sequence). The ends were cut back, 3 bases at V and 0 bases at J, with 10 bases in the middle. The CDR3 loop spans 15 amino acids. The CDR3 DNA follows: TGTGCCAGCAGCTTTGGGACTTCTAGCACAGATACGCAGTATTTT. It translates to CASSFGTSSTDTQYF.

CDR3 in amino acids: CASSGRDRVWTDTQYF. The DNA for the CDR3 is TGTGCCAGCAGTGGACGTGACAGGGTATGGACAGATACGCAGTATTTT. The V gene is TRBV6-1, the J gene TRBJ2-3; 7 positions agree with TRBD1. The germline V gene has CDR1 MNHNS and CDR2 SASEGT. J was trimmed by 3 bases and V by 4 bases; bases with no gene match: 10. This CDR3 is built from 16 residues.

This clonotype was counted a few times. This chain uses TRBV4-1 with TRBJ1-1, with D possibly being TRBD1 (5 bases). This CDR3 region has 20 residues. The germline V and J ends were trimmed by 0 bases and 0 bases, with 23 bases remaining between them. Looked up from germline, CDR1 is MGHRA and CDR2 is YSYEKL. The CDR3 here is CASSQDLKRIPGPLNTEAFF. The DNA of the CDR3 is TGCGCCAGCAGCCAAGATCTCAAGAGGATACCGGGACCCCTGAACACTGAAGCTTTCTTT.

This clonotype was detected a few times. The J gene is TRBJ1-4, the V gene TRBV4-3; tentative D call: TRBD1 (6 bases). The length of the CDR3 is 15 residues. The germline V gene has CDR1 LGHNA and CDR2 YSLEER. The V end lost 0 bases, the J end lost 8 bases, and 13 bases lay between the germline ends. CDR3 sequence (DNA): TGCGCCAGCAGCCAAGACTCCAGGGGCACGGAAAAACTGTTTTTT. Translated: CASSQDSRGTEKLFF.

This chain uses TRBV15 with TRBJ1-1; D call uncertain. V dropped 0 bases and J dropped 1 base, with 9 bases sitting between them. The CDR3 loop spans 15 amino acids. Germline-derived CDR1 and CDR2 are LNHNV and YYDKDF (reference sequence). CDR3 bases: TGTGCCACCAGCAGAGATCTGGAACGGAACACTGAAGCTTTCTTT. It translates to CATSRDLERNTEAFF. Full variable domain (rest looked up from reference TRBV15 and TRBJ1-1): DAMVIQNPRYQVTQFGKPVTLSCSQTLNHNVMYWYQQKSSQAPKLLFHYYDKDFNNEADTPDNFQSRRPNTSFCFLDIRSPGLGDTAMYLCATSRDLERNTEAFFGQGTRLTVV.

The J gene is TRBJ2-3, the V gene TRBV20-1, with D perhaps matching TRBD1 or TRBD2 (5 bases each). The germline V gene has CDR1 DFQATT and CDR2 SNEGSKA (reference sequence). The CDR3 totals 14 residues. The V and J ends lost 0 bases and 4 bases respectively, with 11 bases between them. CDR3 DNA sequence: TGCAGTGCTAGAGATAACCAGGGAGCAGATACGCAGTATTTT. Protein product: CSARDNQGADTQYF.

The V call is TRBV12-3 or TRBV12-4, the J call TRBJ2-3; 9 nucleotides line up with TRBD1. J gave up 5 bases and V 5 bases, and 2 bases lay outside the gene matches. The CDR3 spans 13 residues. This CDR3 reads CASSRGQGDTQYF. In nucleotides, the CDR3 is TGTGCCAGCAGTAGGGGACAGGGAGATACGCAGTATTTT.

The chain has TRBV6-2 or TRBV6-3 and TRBJ1-1; D ambiguous. Germline CDR1 MNHEY, CDR2 SVGEGT. The germline V and J ends were trimmed by 4 bases and 1 base, with 13 bases remaining between them. The CDR3 contains 15 residues. The CDR3 protein is CASSWRSPTNTEAFF. CDR3 in DNA: TGTGCCAGCAGTTGGAGGTCACCGACGAACACTGAAGCTTTCTTT.

This chain connects TRBV9 to TRBJ2-5, with D possibly being TRBD1 (6 bases). CDR1 and CDR2 from the germline V gene are SGDLS and YYNGEE. V was pared by 1 base and J by 11 bases, with 24 bases between. This CDR3 spans 16 amino acids. The CDR3 protein is CASSVIDRPSYNEQYF. CDR3 sequence (DNA): TGTGCCAGCAGCGTAATCGACAGGCCTTCCTACAATGAGCAGTACTTC.

This clonotype appeared a few times. The gene calls are TRBV20-1 and TRBJ2-7; 9 bases align to TRBD1. CDR1 and CDR2 (germline): DFQATT, SNEGSKA (reference sequence). J lost 2 bases, V lost 5 bases, and 7 bases had no gene match. This CDR3 spans 14 amino acids. The CDR3 sequence is CSASTGTGTYEQYF. CDR3 DNA sequence: TGCAGTGCTTCTACCGGGACAGGGACCTACGAGCAGTACTTC.

This clonotype has a handful of counts. The chain uses TRBV27 and TRBJ2-1; 9 bases fit TRBD2. With V trimmed by 6 bases and J by 7 bases, 7 bases remained unmatched. Germline V gene lookup returns CDR1 MNHEY and CDR2 SMNVEV (reference sequence). The CDR3 is 14 residues long. The CDR3: CASSPGLALNEQFF. Written as DNA, the CDR3 is TGTGCCAGCAGCCCGGGACTAGCCTTGAATGAGCAGTTCTTC.

The chain links TRBV5-1 to TRBJ1-4; D gene unclear. Trimming shortened V by 5 bases and J by 0 bases, and 14 bases separated the two germline ends. The CDR3 is 16 residues long. Germline V gene lookup returns CDR1 SGHRS and CDR2 YFSETQ. The CDR3 spells CASSSREGSTNEKLFF. The CDR3 DNA reads TGCGCCAGCAGTTCACGGGAGGGATCAACTAATGAAAAACTGTTTTTT.

Points on this clonotype: Its ends do not fully match the called genes, so a read error is possible. This rearrangement joins TRBV20-1 to TRBJ2-3, with no clear D. The CDR3 spans 13 residues. Per germline, CDR1 DFQATT and CDR2 SNEGSKA (reference sequence). DNA of the CDR3: TGCAGTGCTAGTACCCGTCGGCCGGATACGCGGTATTTT. It encodes CSASTRRPDTRYF.

This clonotype came up once. This rearrangement joins TRBV20-1 to TRBJ2-3, with 9 bases identical to TRBD1. With V trimmed by 1 base and J by 2 bases, 4 bases remained unmatched. The CDR3 consists of 15 residues. Germline V CDR1 and CDR2: DFQATT, SNEGSKA (reference sequence). The CDR3: CSARGGQGSTDTQYF. In nucleotides, the CDR3 is TGCAGTGCTAGAGGAGGACAGGGGTCCACAGATACGCAGTATTTT.

This chain joins TRBV20-1 and TRBJ2-3; D is perhaps TRBD1 (5 bases). CDR1 is DFQATT and CDR2 is SNEGSKA in the germline V gene (reference sequence). Trimming shortened V by 7 bases and J by 2 bases, and 19 bases separated the two germline ends. The CDR3 runs to 15 residues. This CDR3 reads CSVEKVQGPTDTQYF. The DNA of the CDR3 is TGCAGTGTCGAGAAGGTCCAGGGCCCCACAGATACGCAGTATTTT.

V is TRBV6-5 and J is TRBJ2-3; D unresolved. V was trimmed by 2 bases and J by 2 bases, leaving 5 bases between them. The CDR3 contains 13 residues. Germline V gene sequence: CDR1 MNHEY, CDR2 SVGAGI. CDR3 in amino acids: CASSYLNTDTQYF. The DNA for the CDR3 is TGTGCCAGCAGTTACCTGAACACAGATACGCAGTATTTT.

This clonotype was counted only a few times. The CDR3: CASSQTGQNSPLHF. DNA of the CDR3: TGTGCCAGCAGTCAAACGGGACAGAATTCACCCCTCCACTTT. The chain has TRBV7-9 and TRBJ1-6, with 7 bases identical to TRBD1. Germline assignment: CDR1 SEHNR and CDR2 FQNEAQ (reference sequence). V shed 6 bases, J shed 7 bases, and the junction held 6 bases outside the gene matches. The CDR3 is 14 amino acids.

This clonotype was counted only a few times. The chain carries TRBV29-1 and TRBJ2-3; D possibly matches TRBD1 or TRBD2 (5 bases each). The germline V gene has CDR1 SQVTM and CDR2 ANQGSEA. V was trimmed by 4 bases and J by 6 bases, leaving 23 bases between them. The CDR3 has 16 amino acids. As DNA, the CDR3 is TGCAGCGTTGTGGGTTTCGACTGGGGGAATTATGATACGCAGTATTTT. Protein sequence: CSVVGFDWGNYDTQYF.